This T cell receptor beta chain derives from a study of shared clonotypes between healthy human individuals. Each of the donors was a healthy adult who was HIV-negative and had not had a recent acute infection or vaccination. A CD45RA+ naive subset and a CD45RA-negative memory subset were split from CD4+ cells. Measured with immunoSEQ multiplex PCR; TCRdb has only the in-frame clones, and not every one. The sample carries approximately 2.5 million clones, over 85% recorded once. Worth noting for this clone: The antigen remains unidentified.

General observations from the study: Naive subsets tended to show greater estimated richness than memory subsets.

V was trimmed by 3 bases and J by 5 bases, leaving 12 bases between them. The germline V gene encodes CDR1 SGHNT and CDR2 YYREEE (reference sequence). This CDR3 has 14 amino acids. This chain uses TRBV5-4 with TRBJ1-5, with D hard to call. This TCR derives from a man aged 18 to 35 in good health. What was sequenced was naive CD4+ T cells sorted from blood. Subset defined: CD45RA+ positively selected. Here the CDR3 reads CASSWRAAYQPQHF. The CDR3 nucleotides are TGTGCCAGCAGCTGGAGAGCGGCGTATCAGCCCCAGCATTTT. Looking up the rest from reference TRBV5-4 and TRBJ1-5 gives the full variable domain: ETGVTQSPTHLIKTRGQQVTLRCSSQSGHNTVSWYQQALGQGPQFIFQYYREEENGRGNFPPRFSGLQFPNYSSELNVNALELDDSALYLCASSWRAAYQPQHFGDGTRLSIL.